A single sample is the source of the 13 T cell receptor beta chains below, sequenced in a study of OX40 agonist ivuxolimab in advanced cancers. TCRdb's copy holds only in-frame clones and misses some; the assay was immunoSEQ multiplex PCR. This table has some 77,000 clones, about nine tenths appearing once. Sequenced here: CD4+ or CD8+ T cells sorted from blood, sampled in a trial of the OX40 agonist ivuxolimab. Receptor source: an adult with an advanced solid tumor such as melanoma, head and neck, liver or kidney cancer.

The chain joins TRBV19 to TRBJ1-1; TRBD1 matches at 7 bases. CDR1 LNHDA and CDR2 SQIVND come from the germline V gene (reference sequence). The junction had 6 bases not matched to a gene; V was cut back by 7 bases and J by 1 base. The CDR3 is 14 amino acids. CDR3 sequence (DNA): TGTGCCAGTATTCGGACAGGAACGAACACTGAAGCTTTCTTT. It codes for CASIRTGTNTEAFF.

This chain connects TRBV6-5 to TRBJ1-2; D call uncertain. CDR3 size: 15 residues. Germline loops: CDR1 MNHEY, CDR2 SVGAGI. V was cut by 2 bases and J by 6 bases, with 16 bases left in between. The CDR3 sequence: CASSYSRLPRHGYTF. The DNA for the CDR3 is TGTGCCAGCAGTTACAGCCGACTTCCAAGGCATGGCTACACCTTC.

V usage is TRBV9 and J usage is TRBJ2-1, with TRBD2 identical over 14 bases. This CDR3 is 18 amino acids long. Unmatched junction bases numbered 6, after V lost 4 bases and J lost 0 bases. The germline V gene encodes CDR1 SGDLS and CDR2 YYNGEE. As DNA, the CDR3 is TGTGCCAGCAGCAAGGGACTAGCGGGGGTCAGCTCCTACAATGAGCAGTTCTTC. Translated, it gives CASSKGLAGVSSYNEQFF.

J is TRBJ2-5 and V is TRBV28; D remains ambiguous. CDR1 MDHEN and CDR2 SYDVKM come from the germline V gene. The V gene lost 3 bases and the J gene lost 0 bases, with 5 bases spanning the gap. CDR3 length equals 13 residues. The CDR3 spells CASSLADQETQYF. The DNA for the CDR3 is TGTGCCAGCAGTTTGGCGGACCAAGAGACCCAGTACTTC.

J is TRBJ2-7 and V is TRBV11-1; 10 nucleotides align to TRBD1. CDR1 is SGHAT and CDR2 is FQDESV in the germline V gene (reference sequence). Trimming cost V 5 bases and J 4 bases; bases outside gene matches: 2. CDR3 size: 13 residues. CDR3: CASSRGQGYEQYF. The CDR3 nucleotides read TGTGCCAGCAGCAGGGGACAGGGGTACGAGCAGTACTTC.

The rearrangement uses TRBV7-8 and TRBJ2-3; the match to TRBD2 covers 13 bases. The V gene end was trimmed by 2 bases and the J gene end by 5 bases; junction bases not matched to a gene: 4. This CDR3 region has 16 residues. CDR1 is SGHVS and CDR2 is FQNEAQ in the germline V gene. In DNA, the CDR3 is TGTGCCAGCAGCTTAAGACTAGCGGGAGGAGTAGATACGCAGTATTTT. It specifies CASSLRLAGGVDTQYF.

The chain is built from TRBV19 and TRBJ2-3; perhaps D is TRBD1 or TRBD2 (5 bases each). CDR3 length equals 16 residues. The V end lost 5 bases, the J end lost 0 bases, and 15 bases lay between the germline ends. Germline V lookup: CDR1 LNHDA, CDR2 SQIVND (reference sequence). CDR3 in DNA: TGTGCCAGTAGTCCCGGGACCTCCCGTAGCACAGATACGCAGTATTTT. This encodes CASSPGTSRSTDTQYF.

V usage is TRBV2 and J usage is TRBJ2-7; D is unresolved. CDR3 length: 13 amino acids. Germline CDR1 and CDR2: SNHLY and FYNNEI. Trimming left V 7 bases short and J 3 bases short, with 13 bases between. CDR3 DNA: TGTGCCAGCAACCAGGACGGAAACTACGAGCAGTACTTC. As protein: CASNQDGNYEQYF.

The chain combines TRBV4-2 with TRBJ1-5; 7 bases match TRBD1. The CDR3 is 17 residues long. Germline assignment: CDR1 LGHNA and CDR2 YNFKEQ. The V and J ends lost 0 bases and 3 bases, in that order; junction bases with no gene match: 8. CDR3 DNA sequence: TGTGCCAGCAGCCAAGATCAGGGGGGGGATAACAATCAGCCCCAGCATTTT. It translates to CASSQDQGGDNNQPQHF.

The rearrangement uses TRBV18 and TRBJ1-2; no firm D call. The CDR3 is 13 residues long. Germline CDR1 reads KGHSH; CDR2 reads LQKENI. V gave up 3 bases and J gave up 3 bases, with 8 bases separating them. CDR3 sequence reads: CASSPREDYGYTF. The CDR3 DNA sequence: TGTGCCAGCTCACCGAGGGAGGACTATGGCTACACCTTC.

The rearrangement uses TRBV2 and TRBJ2-7; maybe TRBD2 (6 bases). This CDR3 comprises 14 residues. Germline CDR1 reads SNHLY; CDR2 reads FYNNEI. V lost 4 bases, J lost 4 bases, and 14 bases lay in between. The CDR3 coding sequence is TGTGCCAGCAGTGGCGGACTACTCTTTTACGAGCAGTACTTC. As protein: CASSGGLLFYEQYF.

The V call is TRBV30, the J call TRBJ1-2; no clear D gene. The CDR3 sequence is 13 residues long. V was clipped by 7 bases and J by 4 bases, with 16 bases between them. Germline V CDR1 and CDR2: GTSNPN, SVGIG (reference sequence). CDR3 sequence (DNA): TGTGCCTACAAGACCGGACCCTTCTATGGCTACACCTTC. It yields the protein CAYKTGPFYGYTF.

This chain uses TRBV19 with TRBJ1-3, with D possibly matching TRBD1 (5 bases). CDR1 is LNHDA and CDR2 is SQIVND in the germline V gene (reference sequence). The CDR3 sequence is 15 residues long. V lost 3 bases to trimming and J lost 0 bases, with 9 bases between them. The CDR3 sequence: CASSIDRNSGNTIYF. CDR3 nucleotides: TGTGCCAGTAGTATCGACAGAAACTCTGGAAACACCATATATTTT. The full variable domain, with the rest looked up from reference TRBV19 and TRBJ1-3, is DGGITQSPKYLFRKEGQNVTLSCEQNLNHDAMYWYRQDPGQGLRLIYYSQIVNDFQKGDIAEGYSVSREKKESFPLTVTSAQKNPTAFYLCASSIDRNSGNTIYFGEGSWLTVV.